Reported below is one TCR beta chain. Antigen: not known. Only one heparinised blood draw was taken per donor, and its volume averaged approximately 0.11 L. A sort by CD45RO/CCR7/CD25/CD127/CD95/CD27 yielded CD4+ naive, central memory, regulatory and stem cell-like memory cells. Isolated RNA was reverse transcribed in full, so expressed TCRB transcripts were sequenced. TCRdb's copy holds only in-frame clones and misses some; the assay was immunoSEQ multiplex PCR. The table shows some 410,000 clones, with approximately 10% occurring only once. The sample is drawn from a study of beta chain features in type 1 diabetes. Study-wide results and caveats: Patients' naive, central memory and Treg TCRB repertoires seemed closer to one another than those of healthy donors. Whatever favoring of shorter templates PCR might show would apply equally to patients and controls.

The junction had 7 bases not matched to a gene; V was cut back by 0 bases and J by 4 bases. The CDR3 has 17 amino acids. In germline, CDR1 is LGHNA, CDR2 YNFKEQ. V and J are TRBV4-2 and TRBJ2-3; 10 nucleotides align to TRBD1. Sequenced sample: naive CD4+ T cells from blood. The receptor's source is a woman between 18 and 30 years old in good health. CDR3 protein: CASSQDPGGQGADTQYF. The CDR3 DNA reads TGTGCCAGCAGCCAAGATCCGGGCGGACAGGGGGCAGATACGCAGTATTTT.